This T cell receptor beta chain was identified in a study of blood T cell repertoires in COVID-19. Looking at the study overall: Some COVID-19 samples were acute and others convalescent; all came from the United States, Italy and Spain.

Individuals drawn from around 25 US areas were about 18 to 89 years old. The CDR3 has 15 residues. Trimming cost V 3 bases and J 4 bases; bases outside gene matches: 0. Germline V gene sequence: CDR1 MNHEY, CDR2 SMNVEV (reference sequence). Repertoires were generated with immunoSEQ multiplex PCR, while TCRdb's copy carries only in-frame clones and drops some. In the table there are roughly 200,000 clones, roughly 89% of which are singletons. The rearrangement uses TRBV27 and TRBJ2-3; 14 nucleotides align to TRBD2. The specimen sequenced was PBMCs or T cells enriched from blood (not recorded which). The receptor was derived from a woman in her thirties or forties with acute COVID-19. The CDR3 spells CASSLTSGGADTQYF. As DNA, the CDR3 is TGTGCCAGCAGTTTGACTAGCGGGGGGGCAGATACGCAGTATTTT.